A selection of T cell receptor beta chains follows, all from one sample in a study of T cell repertoires and HLA-DP antigens. For these receptors, no antigen is known. Profiling relied on immunoSEQ multiplex PCR, and the TCRdb table lists in-frame clones only, not all of them. Of 55,000 to 80,000 clones detected, around 80% appear once; the ten largest clones hold around 1.6%. The sequencing sample was made of CD4+ T cells from PBMCs. These TCRs come from a man in his 60s in good health and CMV-seronegative. The CDR3 runs from the conserved cysteine through the conserved F or W. The order of the fields is V gene, D gene, clone size, J gene, CDR3 protein, CDR3 DNA. The D gene is left open where the match is weak. Clone size is given for some rows only: seen once, a few or many times, or a class if the clone is expanded.

TRBV7-2	.	.	TRBJ1-2	CASSPSELWTAGGYTF	TGTGCCAGCAGCCCCTCAGAGTTATGGACGGCGGGTGGCTACACCTTC
TRBV18	TRBD1	.	TRBJ1-2	CASSPGQERGYTF	TGTGCCAGCTCACCGGGACAGGAACGGGGCTACACCTTC
TRBV29-1	.	.	TRBJ2-1	CSVEVRQLSNEQFF	TGCAGCGTTGAAGTTCGACAGCTGTCCAATGAGCAGTTCTTC
TRBV19	TRBD1	.	TRBJ1-4	CASSRGTGGGEEKLFF	TGTGCCAGTAGTCGAGGTACAGGGGGGGGCGAGGAAAAACTGTTTTTT
TRBV6-5	.	.	TRBJ2-7	CASSLHPGDSSYEQYF	TGTGCCAGCAGTTTACATCCGGGGGACAGCTCCTACGAGCAGTACTTC
TRBV7-8	.	.	TRBJ2-4	CASSPAVSLAKNIQYF	TGTGCCAGCAGCCCAGCCGTGAGTTTAGCCAAAAACATTCAGTACTTC
TRBV29-1	TRBD2	few	TRBJ2-2	CSVVTSGGQNTGELFF	TGCAGCGTTGTAACTAGCGGGGGGCAGAACACCGGGGAGCTGTTTTTT
TRBV5-1	.	.	TRBJ2-1	CASSLTTVSSYNEQFF	TGCGCCAGCAGCTTGACGACGGTTAGCTCCTACAATGAGCAGTTCTTC
TRBV7-2	.	.	TRBJ1-4	CASSLAGAYEKLFF	TGTGCCAGCAGCTTAGCAGGGGCTTATGAAAAACTGTTTTTT
TRBV6-5	.	.	TRBJ1-1	CASSPHGRAEAFF	TGTGCCAGCAGTCCCCACGGTCGGGCTGAAGCTTTCTTT
TRBV5-4	TRBD2	.	TRBJ2-3	CASSLGPVSGDSTDTQYF	TGTGCCAGCAGCTTAGGCCCAGTCAGCGGGGATAGCACAGATACGCAGTATTTT
TRBV6-6	.	.	TRBJ2-4	CASSLRLDENIQYF	TGTGCCAGCAGTTTGCGACTTGACGAAAACATTCAGTACTTC
TRBV5-4	.	.	TRBJ1-6	CASSLWRGAENSPLHF	TGTGCCAGCAGCTTGTGGCGAGGGGCCGAGAATTCACCCCTCCACTTT
TRBV2	.	few	TRBJ2-7	CASSEGGGPWEQYF	TGTGCCAGCAGTGAAGGCGGGGGCCCCTGGGAGCAGTACTTC
TRBV5-5	.	.	TRBJ1-6	CASSRTDNSPLHF	TGTGCCAGCAGCCGGACAGATAATTCACCCCTCCACTTT
TRBV5-4	TRBD1	once	TRBJ2-7	CASSLDRGLEQYF	TGTGCCAGCAGCTTGGACAGGGGGCTCGAGCAGTACTTC
TRBV19	TRBD1	.	TRBJ1-4	CASSIPGTEEKLFF	TGTGCCAGTAGTATCCCCGGGACAGAGGAAAAACTGTTTTTT
TRBV9	.	.	TRBJ2-6	CASSVGPGANVLTF	TGTGCCAGCAGCGTAGGACCGGGGGCCAACGTCCTGACTTTC
TRBV19	TRBD1	few	TRBJ1-5	CASSIGTGDQPQHF	TGTGCCAGTAGTATAGGGACAGGGGATCAGCCCCAGCATTTT
TRBV7-3	.	.	TRBJ2-3	CASSTGGTDTQYF	TGTGCCAGCAGCACAGGAGGGACAGATACGCAGTATTTT
TRBV7-8	TRBD2	.	TRBJ2-5	CASSLVRASGNQETQYF	TGTGCCAGCAGCTTAGTCAGGGCTAGCGGGAACCAAGAGACCCAGTACTTC
TRBV7-9	TRBD2	.	TRBJ2-5	CASSLWAGEETQYF	TGTGCCAGCAGCTTGTGGGCGGGGGAAGAGACCCAGTACTTC
TRBV5-4	.	.	TRBJ1-2	CASSPPTWTDSYGYTF	TGTGCCAGCAGCCCGCCGACTTGGACGGATTCCTATGGCTACACCTTC
TRBV6-1	.	.	TRBJ2-5	CASSGGGAGETQYF	TGTGCCAGCAGTGGAGGAGGGGCGGGTGAGACCCAGTACTTC
TRBV6-1	.	.	TRBJ1-3	CASGGWGNTIYF	TGTGCCTCCGGGGGATGGGGAAACACCATATATTTT
TRBV7-9	.	.	TRBJ2-2	CASSPDENTGGLFF	TGTGCCAGCAGCCCTGACGAAAACACCGGGGGGCTGTTTTTT
TRBV11-2	TRBD2	.	TRBJ2-1	CASRHSGRRGNEQFF	TGTGCCAGCAGACATAGCGGGAGGCGGGGCAATGAGCAGTTCTTC
TRBV6-1	.	once	TRBJ1-5	CASSVGGSNQPQHF	TGTGCCAGCAGTGTGGGGGGAAGCAATCAGCCCCAGCATTTT
TRBV15	.	.	TRBJ1-3	CATSRDPGASGNTIYF	TGTGCCACCAGCAGAGATCCGGGGGCAAGCGGAAACACCATATATTTT
TRBV7-9	.	.	TRBJ1-5	CASSFDGGNQPQHF	TGTGCCAGCAGTTTCGATGGGGGCAATCAGCCCCAGCATTTT
TRBV19	.	.	TRBJ2-1	CASSITYNEQFF	TGTGCCAGTAGTATTACATACAATGAGCAGTTCTTC
TRBV5-1	TRBD1	.	TRBJ1-2	CASSLAPGQGARDYGYTF	TGCGCCAGCAGCTTGGCCCCGGGACAGGGGGCAAGGGACTATGGCTACACCTTC
TRBV4-1	TRBD1	.	TRBJ1-2	CASSRPDREGVHYGYTF	TGCGCCAGCAGCCGACCGGACAGGGAGGGGGTTCACTATGGCTACACCTTC
TRBV29-1	.	.	TRBJ2-4	CSVDTGNIQYF	TGCAGCGTTGACACGGGAAACATTCAGTACTTC
TRBV7-2	.	.	TRBJ1-4	CASSLARAHNEKLFF	TGTGCCAGCAGCTTAGCCAGGGCACATAATGAAAAACTGTTTTTT
TRBV7-2	.	few	TRBJ2-3	CASSFWGSTDTQYF	TGTGCCAGCAGCTTCTGGGGGAGCACAGATACGCAGTATTTT
TRBV5-1	.	.	TRBJ1-3	CASSLDTGGSGNTIYF	TGCGCCAGCAGCTTGGATACAGGCGGCTCTGGAAACACCATATATTTT
TRBV30	TRBD1	few	TRBJ2-1	CAWSSLGQGSNEQFF	TGTGCCTGGAGTTCCCTGGGACAGGGAAGCAATGAGCAGTTCTTC
TRBV11-2	TRBD1	.	TRBJ1-1	CASSLGTGARTEAFF	TGTGCCAGCAGCCTCGGGACAGGGGCAAGGACTGAAGCTTTCTTT
TRBV28	TRBD2	.	TRBJ2-1	CASSFPGLAGGLDDNEQFF	TGTGCCAGCAGTTTCCCGGGACTAGCGGGGGGGTTAGATGACAATGAGCAGTTCTTC
TRBV19	.	.	TRBJ2-6	CASTVSRDWANVLTF	TGTGCCAGTACAGTCTCTAGGGACTGGGCCAACGTCCTGACTTTC
TRBV2	.	.	TRBJ1-1	CASSEAVRGTEAFF	TGTGCCAGCAGTGAAGCTGTGAGGGGCACTGAAGCTTTCTTT
TRBV11-2	.	.	TRBJ2-3	CASRGLFLADTQYF	TGTGCCAGCAGAGGGCTTTTCTTGGCAGATACGCAGTATTTT
TRBV2	.	.	TRBJ1-3	CASSRPQGSGNTIYF	TGTGCCAGCAGTAGACCACAGGGCTCTGGAAACACCATATATTTT
TRBV4-2	.	once	TRBJ1-4	CASSQDQGGSNEKLFF	TGTGCCAGCAGCCAAGACCAGGGAGGGTCAAATGAAAAACTGTTTTTT
TRBV18	TRBD1	.	TRBJ1-4	CASSPNTGAGGEKLFF	TGTGCCAGCTCACCGAACACAGGGGCAGGGGGTGAAAAACTGTTTTTT
TRBV7-9	TRBD2	.	TRBJ2-1	CASSLTSGLSNEQFF	TGTGCCAGCAGTCTGACTAGCGGCTTAAGTAATGAGCAGTTCTTC
TRBV5-1	TRBD1	few	TRBJ1-6	CASTTRDSNSPLHF	TGCGCCAGCACTACCCGGGACAGTAATTCACCCCTCCACTTT
TRBV7-2	TRBD1	once	TRBJ1-3	CASSLDRGRNTIYF	TGTGCCAGCAGCTTGGACAGGGGCAGAAACACCATATATTTT
TRBV5-1	.	few	TRBJ1-4	CASSLGGGGNYEKLFF	TGCGCCAGCAGCTTGGGGGGAGGAGGAAACTATGAAAAACTGTTTTTT
TRBV9	TRBD1	.	TRBJ1-2	CASSSMDRVYTF	TGTGCCAGCAGCTCCATGGACAGGGTCTACACCTTC
TRBV7-8	.	.	TRBJ1-5	CASSLGVAGGPNQPQHF	TGTGCCAGCAGCTTAGGGGTGGCCGGGGGCCCGAATCAGCCCCAGCATTTT
TRBV2	.	once	TRBJ2-1	CASTGTAGYNEQFF	TGTGCCAGCACCGGAACGGCGGGGTACAATGAGCAGTTCTTC
TRBV5-4	TRBD1	.	TRBJ1-2	CAVLSAGTGVYGYTF	TGTGCCGTCCTCTCCGCCGGGACAGGGGTTTATGGCTACACCTTC
TRBV9	TRBD2	.	TRBJ2-3	CASSAGLAGGPPLDTQYF	TGTGCCAGCAGCGCGGGACTAGCGGGAGGGCCGCCGTTAGATACGCAGTATTTT
TRBV7-2	.	.	TRBJ1-1	CASGDTEAFF	TGTGCCAGCGGGGACACTGAAGCTTTCTTT
TRBV4-3	.	.	TRBJ1-2	CASSHRSGRGPYGYTF	TGCGCCAGCAGCCACAGGTCCGGCAGGGGCCCCTATGGCTACACCTTC
TRBV6-1	.	.	TRBJ2-3	CASSEAWVGSTDTQYF	TGTGCCAGCAGTGAAGCCTGGGTTGGGAGCACAGATACGCAGTATTTT
TRBV27	TRBD2	.	TRBJ2-1	CASSGRWTSGSAPYNEQFF	TGTGCCAGCAGTGGCCGTTGGACTAGCGGGAGTGCGCCCTACAATGAGCAGTTCTTC